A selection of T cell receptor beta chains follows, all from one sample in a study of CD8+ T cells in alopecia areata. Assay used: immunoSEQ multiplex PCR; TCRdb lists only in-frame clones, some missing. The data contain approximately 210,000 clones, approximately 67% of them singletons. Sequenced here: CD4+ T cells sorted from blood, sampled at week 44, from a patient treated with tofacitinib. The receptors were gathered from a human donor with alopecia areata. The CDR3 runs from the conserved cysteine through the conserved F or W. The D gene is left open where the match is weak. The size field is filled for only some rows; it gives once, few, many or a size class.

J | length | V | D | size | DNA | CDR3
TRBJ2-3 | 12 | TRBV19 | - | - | TGTGCCAGTACTCAGGGGGGGAATACGCAGTATTTT | CASTQGGNTQYF
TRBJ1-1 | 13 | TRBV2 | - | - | TGTGCCAGCAGTGACAGGGTGAACACTGAAGCTTTCTTT | CASSDRVNTEAFF
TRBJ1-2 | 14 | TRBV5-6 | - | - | TGTGCCAGCAGCTTACAGGGAGCTAACTATGGCTACACCTTC | CASSLQGANYGYTF
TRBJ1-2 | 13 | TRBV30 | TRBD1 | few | TGTGCCTGGAGACGGGACAGGGGGTACGGCTACACCTTC | CAWRRDRGYGYTF
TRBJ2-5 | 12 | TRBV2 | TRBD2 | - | TGTGCCAGCATGTACCGGGAGGGGACCCAGTACTTC | CASMYREGTQYF
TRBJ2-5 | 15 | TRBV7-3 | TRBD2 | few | TGTGCCAGCAGCATGAGCGGGGGGAGCCAAGAGACCCAGTACTTC | CASSMSGGSQETQYF
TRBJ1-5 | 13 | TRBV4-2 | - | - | TGTGCCAGCAGCCAAGGGGACAATCAGCCCCAGCATTTT | CASSQGDNQPQHF
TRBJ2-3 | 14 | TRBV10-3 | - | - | TGTGCCATCACCAAAACACGGGATGCGGATACGCAGTATTTT | CAITKTRDADTQYF
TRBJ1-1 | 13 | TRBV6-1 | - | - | TGTGCCAGCACTAGGACAGCCCGCACTGAAGCTTTCTTT | CASTRTARTEAFF
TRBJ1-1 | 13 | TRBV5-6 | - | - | TGTGCCAGCTATAGATCGGCCTTCACTGAAGCTTTCTTT | CASYRSAFTEAFF
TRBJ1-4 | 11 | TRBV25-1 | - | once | TGTGCCAGCAGTGAAGGAGGACTGGCCCATTTT | CASSEGGLAHF
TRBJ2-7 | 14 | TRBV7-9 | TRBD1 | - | TGTGCCAGCAGCTTAGCAGGGGGCGCATACGAGCAGTACTTC | CASSLAGGAYEQYF
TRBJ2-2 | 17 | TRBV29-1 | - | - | TGCAGCGTTGTACCCGCGTCCGCTTCCACAAACACCGGGGAGCTGTTTTTT | CSVVPASASTNTGELFF
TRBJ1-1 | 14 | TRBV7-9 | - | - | TGTGCCAGCAGCTTATGGGAAGTGAACACTGAAGCTTTCTTT | CASSLWEVNTEAFF
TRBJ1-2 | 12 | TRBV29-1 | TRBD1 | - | TGCAGCGCCCAAGGGGGCGCGGGGGGCTACACCTTC | CSAQGGAGGYTF
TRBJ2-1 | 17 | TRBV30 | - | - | TGTGCCTGGAGTCCTGGACCCCTGGGGCGATCCTACAATGAGCAGTTCTTC | CAWSPGPLGRSYNEQFF
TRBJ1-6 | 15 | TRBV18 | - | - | TGTGCCAGCTCCCGGGCAGACCCCTATAATTCACCCCTCCACTTT | CASSRADPYNSPLHF
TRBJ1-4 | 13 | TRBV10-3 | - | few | TGTGCCACGCGGGACGGGGCTGGCGAAAAACTGTTTTTT | CATRDGAGEKLFF
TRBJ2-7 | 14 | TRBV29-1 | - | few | TGCAGCGTCCGGACGGAGCCCTTCCCCTACGAGCAGTACTTC | CSVRTEPFPYEQYF
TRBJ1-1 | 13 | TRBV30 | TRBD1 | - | TGTGCCTTGAACCAGGGGGAAGGCACTGAAGCTTTCTTT | CALNQGEGTEAFF
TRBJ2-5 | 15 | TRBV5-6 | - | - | TGTGCCAGCAGCTTGGAGGGGCGCGGGGATGGGACCCAGTACTTC | CASSLEGRGDGTQYF
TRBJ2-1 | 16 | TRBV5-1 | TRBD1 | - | TGCGCCAGCAGCCAAACGACAGGGGGCGCGAAGAATGAGCAGTTCTTC | CASSQTTGGAKNEQFF
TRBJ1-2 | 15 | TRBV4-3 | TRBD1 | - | TGCGCCAGCAGCCAAGATAGACAGGGTGCCTATGGCTACACCTTC | CASSQDRQGAYGYTF
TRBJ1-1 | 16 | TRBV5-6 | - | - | TGTGCCAGCAGGGAGCTCGATCGGGGAGCGAACACTGAAGCTTTCTTT | CASRELDRGANTEAFF
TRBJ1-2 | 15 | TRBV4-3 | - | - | TGCGCCAGCAGCCAAGAAGGGCAGGGAAGCTATGGCTACACCTTC | CASSQEGQGSYGYTF
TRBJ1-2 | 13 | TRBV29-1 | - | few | TGCAGCGTTGAGCCCGGACAGAACTATGGCTACACCTTC | CSVEPGQNYGYTF
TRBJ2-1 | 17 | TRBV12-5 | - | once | TGTGCTAGTGGTTTGGTCGTGACAGGAGATCACTACAATGAGCAGTTCTTC | CASGLVVTGDHYNEQFF
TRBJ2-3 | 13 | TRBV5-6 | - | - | TGTGCCAGCAGCCAACCCAATCCAGATACGCAGTATTTT | CASSQPNPDTQYF
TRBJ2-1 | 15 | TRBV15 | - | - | TGTGCCACCAGCAGAGTTCGGGACCCCTACAATGAGCAGTTCTTC | CATSRVRDPYNEQFF
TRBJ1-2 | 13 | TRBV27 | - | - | TGTGCCAGCAGTTTATCAGGGACGTATGGCTACACCTTC | CASSLSGTYGYTF
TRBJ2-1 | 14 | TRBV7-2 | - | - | TGTGCCAGCAGCTTAGGGCAGGGTAGGAATGAGCAGTTCTTC | CASSLGQGRNEQFF
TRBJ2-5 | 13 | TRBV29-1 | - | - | TGCAGCGTTGAAGACGGAGGGTCAGTTACCCAGTACTTC | CSVEDGGSVTQYF
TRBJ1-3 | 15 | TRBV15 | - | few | TGTGCCACCAGCCCCCGCTCCGGACAAGGAAACACCATATATTTT | CATSPRSGQGNTIYF
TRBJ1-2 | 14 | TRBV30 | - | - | TGTGCCTGGAGTGTGTTTGGGGGAGACTATGGCTACACCTTC | CAWSVFGGDYGYTF
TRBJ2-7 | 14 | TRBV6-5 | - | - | TGTGCCAGCAGTGGGGACGTTTCGCGCTACGAGCAGTACTTC | CASSGDVSRYEQYF
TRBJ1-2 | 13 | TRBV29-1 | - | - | TGCAGCGTTGAAACAGGGAAAAGTTATGGCTACACCTTC | CSVETGKSYGYTF
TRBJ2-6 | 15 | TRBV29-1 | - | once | TGCAGCGTTGGAATCGGGGTTTCTGGGGCCAACGTCCTGACTTTC | CSVGIGVSGANVLTF
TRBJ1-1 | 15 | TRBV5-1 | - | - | TGCGCCAGCAGCCTAACAGGGTCCCCGCGGACTGAAGCTTTCTTT | CASSLTGSPRTEAFF
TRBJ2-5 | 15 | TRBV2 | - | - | TGTGCCAGCAGTGAGGAGACAGGAGGTGTGGAGACCCAGTACTTC | CASSEETGGVETQYF
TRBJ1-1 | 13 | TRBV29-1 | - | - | TGCAGCGTTGACAGGAAGCTGAACACTGAAGCTTTCTTT | CSVDRKLNTEAFF
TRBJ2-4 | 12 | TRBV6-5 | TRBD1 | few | TGTGCCACAGGACAGGTGGGGGACATTCAGTACTTC | CATGQVGDIQYF
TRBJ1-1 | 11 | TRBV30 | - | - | TGTGCCTGGGGTTCGCTCACTGAAGCTTTCTTT | CAWGSLTEAFF
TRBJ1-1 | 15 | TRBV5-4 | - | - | TGTGCCAGCAGCCCGGGGGGACGGGGGAACACTGAAGCTTTCTTT | CASSPGGRGNTEAFF
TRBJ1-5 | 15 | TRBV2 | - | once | TGTGCCAGCAGTGAGATACAGGGACGCAATCAGCCCCAGCATTTT | CASSEIQGRNQPQHF
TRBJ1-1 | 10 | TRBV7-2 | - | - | TGTGCCAGCTCCCAAACGGAAGCTTTCTTT | CASSQTEAFF
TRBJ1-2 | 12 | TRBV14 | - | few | TGTGCCAGCAGCCAAGATTTCGGGAGCTACACCTTC | CASSQDFGSYTF
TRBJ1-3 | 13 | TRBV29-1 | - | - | TGCAGCGTAGCGGACGGCCCTGGAAACACCATATATTTT | CSVADGPGNTIYF
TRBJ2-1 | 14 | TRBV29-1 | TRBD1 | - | TGCAGCGTTGATTCGACAGGGGGCCTCAAGTTTCAGTTCTTC | CSVDSTGGLKFQFF
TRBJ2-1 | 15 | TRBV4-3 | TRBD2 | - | TGCGCCAGCAGCCAACTAGCGGGGGGGCCGAGTGAGCAGTTCTTC | CASSQLAGGPSEQFF
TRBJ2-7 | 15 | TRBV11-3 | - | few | TGTGCCAGCAGCTTAGATCGGTTCAGTTCCTACGAGCAGTACTTC | CASSLDRFSSYEQYF
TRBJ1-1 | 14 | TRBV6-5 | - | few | TGTGCCAGCAGTTACTCCTTTGTCGCCCCTGAAGCTTTCTTT | CASSYSFVAPEAFF